This T cell receptor (beta chain) was captured in a study of CD8+CD57+ T cells in acquired aplastic anemia. Study-level points and caveats: The study found no significant CD8+ Simpson's diversity difference between patients and controls.

There are 16 residues in the CDR3. Germline V lookup: CDR1 WSHSY, CDR2 SAAADI. Trimming took off 0 bases at V and 0 bases at J, with 9 bases between the two ends. Patients included in sequencing had previously demonstrated CD8+CD57+ cell expansion by flow cytometry. Genomic DNA templated the TCR beta VDJ and CDR3 profiling. MiXCR, applied by TCRdb to the reads, yields one record per CDR3 protein. This table holds 89,000 or so distinct CDR3 sequences, about 63% found once. This clonotype has more than one count but fewer than ten. Its antigen is not identified. The rearrangement joins TRBV10-2 to TRBJ2-1; possible D gene TRBD2, 6 bases. Source material: sorted CD4+, CD8+, or CD8+CD57+ T cells (not recorded which) from PBMCs. This clonotype originated in a human donor with aplastic anemia. The chain's CDR3 is CASSESGGSSYNEQFF. CDR3 coding DNA: TGCGCCAGCAGTGAGTCCGGGGGTAGCTCCTACAATGAGCAGTTCTTC.